These 30 T cell receptor beta chains were sequenced from one sample in a study of Ad26.COV2.S vaccination and SARS-CoV-2 variants (dated by TCRdb to the early 2020s). The treatment or condition label of this sample denotes: 19 received Ad26.COV2.S at low or high dose, single or two shots; several received placebo; per-sample allocation not given. Repertoires of vaccine and placebo recipients were sequenced from samples taken on day 63 after the first injection. The library was obtained by the immunoSEQ multiplex PCR assay. TCRdb obtained this table from immuneACCESS and retained in-frame rearrangements with V and J assigned. These tables miss some clones; where compared with another copy, unresolved V genes account for less than half of the shortfall, and the remainder is unexplained. The sample profile shows a few hundred thousand clones; around 90% of them were found once. Approximately 5% of the sample lies in the top ten.

Specimen: peripheral blood, collected in a trial of Ad26.COV2.S vaccine versus placebo. The receptors here all came from a person between 18 and 60 years old who received the Ad26.COV2.S COVID-19 vaccine or a placebo.

V is TRBV7-6 and J is TRBJ2-3; D possibly corresponds to TRBD2 (5 bases). V was trimmed by 5 bases and J by 0 bases, leaving 12 bases between them. The CDR3 loop spans 15 amino acids. The V gene's germline CDR1 is SGHVS and CDR2 FNYEAQ. CDR3 nucleotide sequence: TGTGCCAGCAGCCAAGCGGTAACTAGCACAGATACGCAGTATTTT. Translation: CASSQAVTSTDTQYF.

This clone appeared a few times. The chain employs TRBV28 and TRBJ1-5, with no clear D. This CDR3 contains 12 residues. V was shortened by 7 bases and J by 1 base, with 5 bases between the two germline ends. From germline, CDR1 is MDHEN and CDR2 SYDVKM. CDR3 in amino acids: CASTFSNQPQHF. Written as DNA, the CDR3 is TGTGCCAGCACCTTCAGCAATCAGCCCCAGCATTTT.

The rearrangement joins TRBV27 to TRBJ1-1; the match to TRBD1 covers 9 bases. The germline gives CDR1 MNHEY, CDR2 SMNVEV (reference sequence). CDR3 size: 13 residues. Trimming cost V 10 bases and J 3 bases; bases outside gene matches: 6. The CDR3 coding sequence is TGTGCCACCGGACAGGGGACATACACTGAAGCTTTCTTT. This sequence encodes CATGQGTYTEAFF.

CDR3 sequence (DNA): TGTGCCAGCAGCGTTCGACGGGAGAACACTGAAGCTTTCTTT. This codes for CASSVRRENTEAFF. The chain has TRBV9 and TRBJ1-1; no clear D gene. This CDR3 contains 14 residues. Germline V gives CDR1 SGDLS, CDR2 YYNGEE. The germline V and J ends were trimmed by 2 bases and 1 base, with 9 bases remaining between them. The full variable domain, in which reference TRBV9 and TRBJ1-1 provide the parts outside the CDR3, is DSGVTQTPKHLITATGQRVTLRCSPRSGDLSVYWYQQSLDQGLQFLIQYYNGEERAKGNILERFSAQQFPDLHSELNLSSLELGDSALYFCASSVRRENTEAFFGQGTRLTVV.

The V call is TRBV28, the J call TRBJ1-2, with 12 bases matching TRBD1. The germline gives CDR1 MDHEN, CDR2 SYDVKM. This CDR3 spans 15 amino acids. V shed 7 bases and J 8 bases; nucleotides not matched to a gene: 11. CDR3 sequence reads: CASNQGGQGARGYTF. The CDR3 region has the DNA TGTGCCAGCAATCAAGGGGGACAGGGGGCGCGAGGCTACACCTTC.

The genes are TRBV6-5 and TRBJ1-2; 9 positions agree with TRBD1. The germline V gene has CDR1 MNHEY and CDR2 SVGAGI. The CDR3 loop spans 14 amino acids. The CDR3 region has the DNA TGTGCAGGGGAGGGGACAGGGTCTAACTATGGCTACACCTTC. It encodes CAGEGTGSNYGYTF.

The chain is built from TRBV12-3 or TRBV12-4 and TRBJ1-3; D not resolved. The CDR3 has 12 amino acids. V was clipped by 11 bases and J by 4 bases, with 12 bases between them. The CDR3 DNA sequence: TGTGCCGGATCAACAGCCGGAAACACCATATATTTT. This encodes CAGSTAGNTIYF.

The genes are TRBV7-9 and TRBJ2-2; possibly TRBD1 for D (6 bases). V was shortened by 2 bases and J by 2 bases, with 15 bases between the two germline ends. This CDR3 spans 17 amino acids. The germline V gene has CDR1 SEHNR and CDR2 FQNEAQ (reference sequence). The CDR3 reads CASSLSWAGANTGELFF. The CDR3 DNA is TGTGCCAGCAGCTTAAGTTGGGCAGGGGCCAACACCGGGGAGCTGTTTTTT.

The chain carries TRBV6-5 and TRBJ1-2; TRBD1 is a possible D gene (5 bases). CDR3 length: 13 amino acids. The V and J ends lost 2 bases and 5 bases respectively, with 9 bases between them. Per germline, CDR1 MNHEY and CDR2 SVGAGI. For the CDR3, the DNA is TGTGCCAGCAGTTACCGGGGACCATATGGCTACACCTTC. Translation gives CASSYRGPYGYTF.

The chain carries TRBV5-1 and TRBJ2-2; D is ambiguous. The germline gives CDR1 SGHRS, CDR2 YFSETQ. This CDR3 contains 13 residues. With 2 bases removed from V and 6 bases from J, the gap between germline ends came to 8 bases. The CDR3 region has the DNA TGCGCCAGCAGCTTAGAGGATTCCGGGGAGCTGTTTTTT. Translation gives CASSLEDSGELFF.

The chain uses TRBV2 and TRBJ2-6; no firm D call. Trimming pared 4 bases from V and 0 bases from J, leaving 7 bases between. CDR1 is SNHLY, CDR2 FYNNEI, per germline. This CDR3 has 15 amino acids. CDR3 in DNA: TGTGCCAGCAGTGCCCGGTACTCTGGGGCCAACGTCCTGACTTTC. Amino acids: CASSARYSGANVLTF.

The gene calls are TRBV6-2 or TRBV6-3 and TRBJ2-7; 7 bases are a match to TRBD2. Losses at the gene ends were 0 bases for V and 6 bases for J; bases not matched to a gene: 8. The germline CDR1 and CDR2 sequences are MNHEY and SVGEGT. This CDR3 comprises 15 residues. CDR3: CASSYSGRVTSEQYV. The CDR3 nucleotides read TGTGCCAGCAGTTACTCGGGGAGGGTAACTAGCGAGCAGTACGTC.

This chain uses TRBV4-2 with TRBJ1-1; D is unclear. This CDR3 comprises 16 residues. In germline, CDR1 is LGHNA, CDR2 YNFKEQ. V was shortened by 0 bases and J by 7 bases, with 18 bases between the two germline ends. This chain's CDR3 is CASSQEPAITGFEAFF. CDR3 DNA sequence: TGTGCCAGCAGCCAAGAGCCCGCCATTACGGGATTTGAAGCTTTCTTT.

This chain joins TRBV15 and TRBJ1-4; D is uncertain. The CDR3 contains 17 residues. V lost 2 bases, J lost 10 bases, and 23 bases lay in between. Germline values: CDR1 LNHNV, CDR2 YYDKDF (reference sequence). CDR3 residues: CATSRPEAINPPGKLFF. The DNA of the CDR3 is TGTGCCACCAGCAGACCCGAGGCGATTAATCCGCCGGGAAAACTGTTTTTT.

The chain links TRBV6-6 to TRBJ2-1; tentatively, D is TRBD1 or TRBD2 (5 bases each). CDR1 is MNHNY and CDR2 is SVGAGI in the germline V gene (reference sequence). V was pared by 7 bases and J by 2 bases, with 15 bases between. The CDR3 sequence is 15 residues long. CDR3 nucleotide sequence: TGTGCCAGCACCCCCGGGCAGGGACCCTACAATGAGCAGTTCTTC. Protein sequence: CASTPGQGPYNEQFF.

The rearrangement joins TRBV7-6 to TRBJ2-7, with a possible D match to TRBD1 (6 bases). CDR3 length: 17 residues. The V and J ends lost 1 base and 1 base respectively, with 17 bases between them. The germline V gene has CDR1 SGHVS and CDR2 FNYEAQ. CDR3 DNA: TGTGCCAGCAGCTTAGGAGGGGGAACGGATTCTTCCTACGAGCAGTACGTC. Translated: CASSLGGGTDSSYEQYV.

This chain links TRBV7-9 with TRBJ1-1; TRBD1 matches 9 bases. Trimming at V came to 4 bases and at J to 8 bases, leaving 8 bases not matched to a gene. CDR1 is SEHNR, CDR2 FQNEAQ, per germline (reference sequence). This CDR3 is 14 amino acids long. Here the CDR3 DNA reads TGTGCCAGCAGCTCCTACAGGGGGCGCGGAGAAGCTTTCTTT. Translation gives CASSSYRGRGEAFF.

The chain recombines TRBV9 with TRBJ2-2; 12 nucleotides match TRBD2. CDR1 is SGDLS and CDR2 is YYNGEE in the germline V gene. V was pared by 2 bases and J by 4 bases, with 3 bases of the junction left unmatched. CDR3 length: 16 amino acids. In DNA form, the CDR3 reads TGTGCCAGCAGCGTTCAGACTAGCGGGGGCACCGGGGAGCTGTTTTTT. Residues: CASSVQTSGGTGELFF.

This clone appeared a few times. The rearrangement links TRBV4-1 to TRBJ1-3, with a possible D match to TRBD1 (5 bases). The CDR3 extends over 13 amino acids. The germline CDR1 and CDR2 sequences are MGHRA and YSYEKL. With 4 bases removed from V and 8 bases from J, the gap between germline ends came to 12 bases. CDR3 coding DNA: TGCGCCAGCAGCCCCAGTTTGGGGGACACCATATATTTT. Protein: CASSPSLGDTIYF.

This chain joins TRBV24-1 and TRBJ2-3; D tentatively reads TRBD1 or TRBD2 (5 bases each). In germline, CDR1 is KGHDR, CDR2 SFDVKD. Trimming shortened V by 3 bases and J by 8 bases, and 11 bases separated the two germline ends. The CDR3 is 13 residues long. In nucleotides, the CDR3 is TGTGCCACCAGTGATCCCGGGGCGAGTACGCAGTATTTT. It encodes CATSDPGASTQYF.

The chain combines TRBV3-1 (or the pseudogene TRBV3-2) with TRBJ1-1, with unresolved D. Trimming removed 0 bases from V and 0 bases from J, with 11 bases in between. Per the germline V gene, CDR1 is LGHDT and CDR2 is YNNKEL (reference sequence). This CDR3 region has 16 residues. The CDR3 region has the DNA TGTGCCAGCAGCCAAGATATTCTGCTTATGAACACTGAAGCTTTCTTT. Translated, it gives CASSQDILLMNTEAFF.

This clone was seen more than once but under ten times. The chain is built from TRBV5-1 and TRBJ1-2, with TRBD1 matching 9 bases. The length of the CDR3 is 15 residues. Per germline, CDR1 SGHRS and CDR2 YFSETQ. V shed 2 bases and J 4 bases; nucleotides not matched to a gene: 6. The CDR3 spells CASSFSQGAGYGYTF. CDR3 sequence (DNA): TGCGCCAGCAGCTTTTCACAGGGGGCTGGCTATGGCTACACCTTC.

V is TRBV9 and J is TRBJ1-2, with D unclear. The CDR3 is made up of 15 amino acids. V was shortened by 4 bases and J by 7 bases, with 20 bases between the two germline ends. CDR1 is SGDLS and CDR2 is YYNGEE in the germline V gene. The CDR3 bases are TGTGCCAGCAGCCCTACATCAACGGACGGCGTTGGCTACACCTTC. Its translation is CASSPTSTDGVGYTF.

This chain connects TRBV6-1 to TRBJ1-5; no clear D. Looked up from germline, CDR1 is MNHNS and CDR2 is SASEGT. Trimming took off 3 bases at V and 7 bases at J, with 13 bases between the two ends. The CDR3 is 14 residues long. The CDR3 sequence is CASSDKGVIQPQHF. The CDR3 DNA follows: TGTGCCAGCAGTGATAAGGGTGTCATCCAGCCCCAGCATTTT.

The chain has TRBV13 and TRBJ1-3; D is undetermined. Trimming cost V 0 bases and J 2 bases, with 11 bases left between them. Germline CDR1 is PRHDT and CDR2 is FYEKMQ (reference sequence). The CDR3 length is 16 residues. In nucleotides, the CDR3 is TGTGCCAGCAGCTTAGGGAGTCTCAGTGCTGGAAACACCATATATTTT. Translating gives CASSLGSLSAGNTIYF. Combining the CDR3 with reference TRBV13 and TRBJ1-3 gives the whole variable domain AAGVIQSPRHLIKEKRETATLKCYPIPRHDTVYWYQQGPGQDPQFLISFYEKMQSDKGSIPDRFSAQQFSDYHSELNMSSLELGDSALYFCASSLGSLSAGNTIYFGEGSWLTVV.

The chain carries TRBV6-2 or TRBV6-3 and TRBJ1-5; the match to TRBD1 covers 9 bases. The junction had 9 bases not matched to a gene; V was cut back by 5 bases and J by 7 bases. The CDR3 has 15 amino acids. Germline V lookup: CDR1 MNHEY, CDR2 SVGEGT. CDR3: CASSGTGQGSQPQHF. CDR3 DNA: TGTGCCAGCAGTGGGACGGGACAGGGAAGCCAGCCCCAGCATTTT.

The table lists this clone with a few counts. The J gene is TRBJ1-5, the V gene TRBV6-6, with D possibly TRBD1 on 6 matching bases. This CDR3 is built from 17 residues. With 5 bases removed from V and 0 bases from J, the gap between germline ends came to 17 bases. CDR1 MNHNY and CDR2 SVGAGI come from the germline V gene (reference sequence). Here the CDR3 DNA reads TGTGCCAGCAGTCGCGCTGGAACAGGGTATAGCAATCAGCCCCAGCATTTT. Translating gives CASSRAGTGYSNQPQHF.

This rearrangement joins TRBV5-1 to TRBJ1-6; 10 bases align to TRBD1. V shed 0 bases and J 10 bases; nucleotides not matched to a gene: 7. Germline V gene data show CDR1 as SGHRS and CDR2 as YFSETQ. CDR3 length: 16 amino acids. The CDR3 protein is CASSLDRTGGGSPLHF. For the CDR3, the DNA is TGCGCCAGCAGCTTGGACCGGACAGGGGGTGGCTCACCCCTCCACTTT.

On this clone itself: Within the sample, other DNA sequences also encode this same CDR3. The J gene is TRBJ2-1, the V gene TRBV5-1; perhaps TRBD2 as D (6 bases). Trimming pared 4 bases from V and 3 bases from J, leaving 8 bases between. Germline assignment: CDR1 SGHRS and CDR2 YFSETQ. The CDR3 is 13 residues long. The CDR3 sequence: CASSLTSYNEQFF. CDR3 DNA sequence: TGCGCCAGCAGCCTGACTAGCTACAATGAGCAGTTCTTC.

This rearrangement joins TRBV27 to TRBJ1-1; no reliable D call. From germline, CDR1 is MNHEY and CDR2 SMNVEV (reference sequence). The germline V and J ends were trimmed by 7 bases and 2 bases, with 14 bases remaining between them. This CDR3 spans 14 amino acids. CDR3 residues: CASTPGVRNTEAFF. For the CDR3, the DNA is TGTGCCAGCACCCCGGGTGTGAGAAACACTGAAGCTTTCTTT.